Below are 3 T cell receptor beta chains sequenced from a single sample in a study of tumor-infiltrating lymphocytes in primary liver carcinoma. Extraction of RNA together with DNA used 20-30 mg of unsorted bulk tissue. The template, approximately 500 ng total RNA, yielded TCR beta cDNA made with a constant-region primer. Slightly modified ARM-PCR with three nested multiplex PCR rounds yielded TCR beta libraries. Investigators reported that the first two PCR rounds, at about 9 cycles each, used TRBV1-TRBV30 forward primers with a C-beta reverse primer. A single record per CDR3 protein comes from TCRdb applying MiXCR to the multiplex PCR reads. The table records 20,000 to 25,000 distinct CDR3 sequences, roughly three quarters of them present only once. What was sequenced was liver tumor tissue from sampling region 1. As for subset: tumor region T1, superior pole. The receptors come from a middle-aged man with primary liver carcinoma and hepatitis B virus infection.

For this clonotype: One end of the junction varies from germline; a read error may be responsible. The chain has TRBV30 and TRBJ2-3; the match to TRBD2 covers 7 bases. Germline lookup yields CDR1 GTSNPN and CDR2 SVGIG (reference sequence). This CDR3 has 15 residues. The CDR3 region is CAWFRAGVPADTQYF. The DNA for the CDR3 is TGTGCCTGGTTTCGGGCGGGAGTGCCAGCAGATACCCAGTATTTT.

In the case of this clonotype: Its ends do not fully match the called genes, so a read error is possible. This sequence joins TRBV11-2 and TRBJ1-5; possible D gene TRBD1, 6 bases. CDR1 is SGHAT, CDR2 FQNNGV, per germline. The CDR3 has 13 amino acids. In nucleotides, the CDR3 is TGTGCCAGCACCTTAGATGGCGGACAGCCTCAGCATTTT. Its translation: CASTLDGGQPQHF.

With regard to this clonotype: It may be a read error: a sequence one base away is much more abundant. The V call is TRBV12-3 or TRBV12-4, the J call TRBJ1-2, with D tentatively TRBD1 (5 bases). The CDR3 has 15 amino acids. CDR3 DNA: TGTACCAGCAGTTTCGCCTTTGGGGGGGTGTATGGCTACACCTTC. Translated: CTSSFAFGGVYGYTF.